The sequence of this T cell receptor (beta chain) was determined in a study of control samples from healthy donors and cancer patients. As to this clone: Germline and junction disagree at one end, which may indicate a read error.

TCRdb's copy holds only in-frame clones and misses some; the assay was immunoSEQ multiplex PCR. The data hold tens of thousands of clones, with 84% observed a single time. The CDR3 sequence is 13 residues long. Germline assignment: CDR1 MNHEY and CDR2 SVGEGT. The chain combines TRBV6-2 or TRBV6-3 with TRBJ1-1; possibly TRBD1 for D (6 bases). This TCR derives from a man aged 45-65 years in good health. The sequenced sample was blood. The CDR3 DNA sequence: TGTGCCAGCAGTTACACGGACGACAGGAGCCCGTCCTTT. Amino acid sequence: CASSYTDDRSPSF.